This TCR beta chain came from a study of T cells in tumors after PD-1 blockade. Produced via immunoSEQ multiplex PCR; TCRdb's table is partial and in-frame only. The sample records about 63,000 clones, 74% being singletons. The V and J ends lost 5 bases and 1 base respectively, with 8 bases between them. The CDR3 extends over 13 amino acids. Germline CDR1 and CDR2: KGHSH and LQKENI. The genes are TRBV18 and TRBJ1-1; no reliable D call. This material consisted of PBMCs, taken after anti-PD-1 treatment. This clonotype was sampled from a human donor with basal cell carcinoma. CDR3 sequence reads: CASSKAGNTEAFF. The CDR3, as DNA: TGTGCCAGCTCAAAGGCGGGGAACACTGAAGCTTTCTTT.